The rows below give T cell receptor beta chains drawn from one sample of a study of blood T cell repertoires in COVID-19. This table comes from immunoSEQ multiplex PCR, and its TCRdb copy is limited to in-frame clones, with some not included. The profile shows about 30,000 clones, 70% to 80% of them singletons. The sequenced material came from peripheral blood. The receptors here all came from a man older than 75 with acute or convalescent COVID-19. The CDR3 runs from the conserved cysteine through the conserved F or W. A D gene is named only where the DNA matches it firmly. Size tells how often a clone was seen (once, few, many) or the class of an expanded clone, and some rows leave it out.

j_call clone_size v_call d_call cdr3_aa cdr3_nt
TRBJ2-7 once TRBV10-3 NA CAISGEGGADEQYF TGTGCCATCAGCGGGGAAGGGGGGGCGGACGAGCAGTACTTC
TRBJ2-5 few TRBV6-2/TRBV6-3 NA CASSWTDQETQYF TGTGCCAGCAGTTGGACAGACCAAGAGACCCAGTACTTC
TRBJ2-2 few TRBV6-5 TRBD1 CASKGQGNTGELFF TGTGCCAGCAAAGGACAGGGAAACACCGGGGAGCTGTTTTTT
TRBJ1-4 NA TRBV6-2/TRBV6-3 TRBD1 CASSYTGTGSEKLFF TGTGCCAGCAGTTACACCGGGACAGGGAGTGAAAAACTGTTTTTT
TRBJ2-2 NA TRBV3-1/TRBV3-2 NA CASSQISGSGELFF TGTGCCAGCAGCCAAATTTCAGGTTCCGGGGAGCTGTTTTTT
TRBJ1-1 NA TRBV7-2 TRBD1 CASSSPPGGWNTEAFF TGTGCCAGCAGCTCACCCCCAGGGGGCTGGAACACTGAAGCTTTCTTT
TRBJ2-3 NA TRBV25-1 NA CASSDAGSDTQYF TGTGCCAGCAGTGATGCGGGGTCAGATACGCAGTATTTT
TRBJ2-3 NA TRBV5-6 NA CASSLLRTDTQYF TGTGCCAGCAGCTTGTTGAGAACAGATACGCAGTATTTT
TRBJ2-5 NA TRBV10-2 TRBD1 CASSETDRGETQYF TGCGCCAGCAGTGAAACGGACAGGGGGGAGACCCAGTACTTC
TRBJ2-3 medium-sized TRBV6-2/TRBV6-3 NA CASSYNERLTQYF TGTGCCAGCAGTTACAATGAGAGATTAACGCAGTATTTT
TRBJ2-5 NA TRBV4-1 TRBD2 CASSQGLAGGAIETQYF TGCGCCAGCAGCCAAGGTCTAGCGGGAGGAGCCATAGAGACCCAGTACTTC
TRBJ1-2 once TRBV25-1 TRBD1 CASSGKGQNNGYTF TGTGCCAGCAGTGGTAAGGGACAGAATAATGGCTACACCTTC
TRBJ2-5 NA TRBV4-3 NA CASRPFVRARETQYF TGCGCCAGCAGACCCTTCGTCAGGGCTCGAGAGACCCAGTACTTC
TRBJ2-3 NA TRBV6-5 NA CASMAGDTDTQYF TGTGCCAGCATGGCAGGGGACACAGATACGCAGTATTTT
TRBJ2-7 NA TRBV11-2 TRBD1 CASSRQGPYEQYF TGTGCCAGCAGCCGACAGGGCCCCTACGAGCAGTACTTC
TRBJ1-5 NA TRBV6-2/TRBV6-3 TRBD1 CASSSGQGGNQPQHF TGTGCCAGCAGTTCTGGACAGGGCGGCAATCAGCCCCAGCATTTT